This TCR beta chain was sequenced during a study of cytomegalovirus exposure and HLA in healthy donors. CDR1 LNHDA and CDR2 SQIVND come from the germline V gene (reference sequence). V gave up 4 bases and J gave up 5 bases, with 9 bases separating them. The CDR3 runs 13 residues. Study observations and caveats: Specificity of three CMV-associated chains for CMV antigens was verified in vitro. It was reportedly the case that the classifier diagnosed cytomegalovirus status with high specificity and sensitivity. First-cohort TCR clusters tended to co-occur in the roughly 130 validation repertoires, a later analysis found. A list of around 150 TCR beta chains associated with cytomegalovirus was given.

Comment on this clone: The target antigen is unknown.

Clones were read by immunoSEQ multiplex PCR, and TCRdb kept only the in-frame ones, dropping some. The sample includes 200,000 to 250,000 clones, about nine tenths of them seen just once. The sample consisted of PBMCs. The chain combines TRBV19 with TRBJ1-5; unclear D gene. This clonotype was sampled from a woman under 30 in good health and CMV-seropositive. The CDR3 DNA sequence: TGTGCCAGTAGTAAGAGTAGAGATCAGCCCCAGCATTTT. This encodes CASSKSRDQPQHF. Using reference TRBV19 and TRBJ1-5 for the parts outside the CDR3, the full variable domain is DGGITQSPKYLFRKEGQNVTLSCEQNLNHDAMYWYRQDPGQGLRLIYYSQIVNDFQKGDIAEGYSVSREKKESFPLTVTSAQKNPTAFYLCASSKSRDQPQHFGDGTRLSIL.